This TCR beta chain originates from a study of blood T cell repertoires in COVID-19. Study-level background: T cells, B-cell-depleted T cells, or PBMCs provided the cDNA or gDNA that served as material.

This CDR3 is 18 amino acids long. After removal of 0 bases from V and 0 bases from J, the junction contained 8 bases not matched to a gene. Germline CDR1 and CDR2: LGHNA and YSLEER. Only in-frame clones appear in the TCRdb table, and some are missing; sequencing was by immunoSEQ multiplex PCR. The table has a few hundred thousand clones, roughly 88% seen once. The V call is TRBV4-3, the J call TRBJ2-3; 8 bases match TRBD2. The TCR comes from a woman aged 40 to 50 with acute COVID-19. Specimen: PBMCs or T cells enriched from blood (not recorded which). The CDR3 is CASSQDSGALTSTDTQYF. DNA of the CDR3: TGCGCCAGCAGCCAAGATAGCGGGGCCTTAACTAGCACAGATACGCAGTATTTT.